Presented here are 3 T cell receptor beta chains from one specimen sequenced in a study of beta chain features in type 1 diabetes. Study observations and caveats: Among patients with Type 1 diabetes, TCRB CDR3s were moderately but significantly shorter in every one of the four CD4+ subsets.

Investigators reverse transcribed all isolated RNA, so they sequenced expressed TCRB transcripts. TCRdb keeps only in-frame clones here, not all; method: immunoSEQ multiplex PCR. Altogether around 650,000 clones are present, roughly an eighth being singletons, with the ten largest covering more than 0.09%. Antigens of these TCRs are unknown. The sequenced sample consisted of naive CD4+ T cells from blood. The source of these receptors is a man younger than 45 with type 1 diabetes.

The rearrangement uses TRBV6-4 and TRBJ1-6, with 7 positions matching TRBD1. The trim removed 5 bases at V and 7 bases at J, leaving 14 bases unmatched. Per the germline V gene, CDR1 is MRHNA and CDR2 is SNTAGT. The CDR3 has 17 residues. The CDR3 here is CASSSIRQGLWNSPLHF. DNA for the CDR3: TGTGCCAGCAGTTCTATCCGACAGGGTTTATGGAATTCACCCCTCCACTTT.

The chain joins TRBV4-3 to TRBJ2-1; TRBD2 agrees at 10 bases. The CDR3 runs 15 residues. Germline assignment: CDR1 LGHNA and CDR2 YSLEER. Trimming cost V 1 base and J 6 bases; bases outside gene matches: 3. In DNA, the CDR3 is TGCGCCAGCAGCCAAGTAGCGGGGGGACTCAATGAGCAGTTCTTC. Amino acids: CASSQVAGGLNEQFF.

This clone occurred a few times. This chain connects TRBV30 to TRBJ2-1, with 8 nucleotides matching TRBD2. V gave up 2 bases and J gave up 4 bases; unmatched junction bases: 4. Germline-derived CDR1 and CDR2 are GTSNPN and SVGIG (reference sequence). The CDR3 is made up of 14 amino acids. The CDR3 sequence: CAWSPTGGYNEQFF. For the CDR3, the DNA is TGTGCCTGGAGTCCTACGGGGGGGTACAATGAGCAGTTCTTC.